A selection of T cell receptor beta chains follows, all from one sample in a study of T cells after yellow fever vaccination. MiXCR was run by TCRdb on the 5' RACE reads, yielding one entry per CDR3 protein. The table has 610,000 or so distinct CDR3 sequences, roughly 12% seen once; the top ten hold 15%. Sequences were derived from PBMCs, sampled on the day of the yellow fever booster vaccination. The receptors come from a man aged 30-40 years who received the YFV17D yellow fever vaccine. Each CDR3 is given with its conserved first and last residue.

j_gene: TRBJ1-1; v_gene: TRBV20-1; CDR3aa: CSASPPTGLAEAFF
j_gene: TRBJ2-4; v_gene: TRBV5-6; CDR3aa: CASSRTGLQYF
j_gene: TRBJ2-1; v_gene: TRBV11-1; CDR3aa: CASSSPGFPAGGYNEQFF
j_gene: TRBJ2-6; v_gene: TRBV5-1; CDR3aa: CASSLQGFSGANVLTF
j_gene: TRBJ2-7; v_gene: TRBV28; CDR3aa: CASSLLQGFREQYF
j_gene: TRBJ1-1; v_gene: TRBV30; CDR3aa: CAWNRDRAGWNTEAFF
j_gene: TRBJ2-1; v_gene: TRBV19; CDR3aa: CASSISGTAGNEQFF
j_gene: TRBJ1-5; v_gene: TRBV6-2/TRBV6-3; CDR3aa: CASSSKTGLFNQPQHF
j_gene: TRBJ2-7; v_gene: TRBV2; CDR3aa: CASSDGDTLYEQYF
j_gene: TRBJ2-3; v_gene: TRBV7-9; CDR3aa: CASTDDTQYF
j_gene: TRBJ2-3; v_gene: TRBV7-8; CDR3aa: CASSLRPAGDTDTQYF
j_gene: TRBJ2-1; v_gene: TRBV12-3/TRBV12-4; CDR3aa: CASKPQGPSSYNEQFF
j_gene: TRBJ1-6; v_gene: TRBV5-6; CDR3aa: CASSPGRAAGWVAPLHF
j_gene: TRBJ1-4; v_gene: TRBV7-8; CDR3aa: CASSPAWRGEKLFF
j_gene: TRBJ1-6; v_gene: TRBV5-1; CDR3aa: CASSLAGTGYSPLHF
j_gene: TRBJ2-4; v_gene: TRBV4-3; CDR3aa: CASSQEGWSGTPAKNIQYF
j_gene: TRBJ2-1; v_gene: TRBV11-2; CDR3aa: CASRQAGGSYNEQFF
j_gene: TRBJ2-2; v_gene: TRBV19; CDR3aa: CASSIGLATGELFF
j_gene: TRBJ2-3; v_gene: TRBV24-1; CDR3aa: CATSDNRGVSTDTQYF
j_gene: TRBJ2-7; v_gene: TRBV4-3; CDR3aa: CASSQEWAGEQYF
j_gene: TRBJ2-3; v_gene: TRBV5-1; CDR3aa: CASSWAEDTQYF
j_gene: TRBJ2-1; v_gene: TRBV7-9; CDR3aa: CASSLEKGGTYNEQFF
j_gene: TRBJ1-5; v_gene: TRBV7-2; CDR3aa: CASSYDTGRNQPQHF
j_gene: TRBJ2-1; v_gene: TRBV7-9; CDR3aa: CASSSSGGRNEQFF
j_gene: TRBJ2-5; v_gene: TRBV20-1; CDR3aa: CSARDSGSTKLAGGPQYF
j_gene: TRBJ2-1; v_gene: TRBV11-1; CDR3aa: CASSPIRTTPPHLNEQFF
j_gene: TRBJ2-5; v_gene: TRBV9; CDR3aa: CASSARDLMAQYF
j_gene: TRBJ2-5; v_gene: TRBV20-1; CDR3aa: CSARGGEGRAHSGETQYF
j_gene: TRBJ2-7; v_gene: TRBV18; CDR3aa: CASSPLGTGNEQYF
j_gene: TRBJ2-5; v_gene: TRBV20-1; CDR3aa: CSARTRGLGETQYF
j_gene: TRBJ2-7; v_gene: TRBV6-1; CDR3aa: CASSRGQGGNEQYF
j_gene: TRBJ2-1; v_gene: TRBV12-3/TRBV12-4; CDR3aa: CASSPRASGSNNEQFF
j_gene: TRBJ1-5; v_gene: TRBV20-1; CDR3aa: CSASDIHSNQPQHF
j_gene: TRBJ1-1; v_gene: TRBV19; CDR3aa: CASSTPRVNGAFF
j_gene: TRBJ2-1; v_gene: TRBV5-6; CDR3aa: CASSLGAGGWNEQFF
j_gene: TRBJ2-3; v_gene: TRBV5-1; CDR3aa: CASSLVAASTDTQYF
j_gene: TRBJ2-3; v_gene: TRBV5-4; CDR3aa: CASSLGASGPTDTQYF
j_gene: TRBJ2-7; v_gene: TRBV29-1; CDR3aa: CSVALGVSGEQYF
j_gene: TRBJ2-7; v_gene: TRBV5-1; CDR3aa: CASRRDITETYEQYF
j_gene: TRBJ2-1; v_gene: TRBV6-2/TRBV6-3; CDR3aa: CASSAGGTSEQFF
j_gene: TRBJ2-2; v_gene: TRBV7-3; CDR3aa: CASSPRGATGELFF